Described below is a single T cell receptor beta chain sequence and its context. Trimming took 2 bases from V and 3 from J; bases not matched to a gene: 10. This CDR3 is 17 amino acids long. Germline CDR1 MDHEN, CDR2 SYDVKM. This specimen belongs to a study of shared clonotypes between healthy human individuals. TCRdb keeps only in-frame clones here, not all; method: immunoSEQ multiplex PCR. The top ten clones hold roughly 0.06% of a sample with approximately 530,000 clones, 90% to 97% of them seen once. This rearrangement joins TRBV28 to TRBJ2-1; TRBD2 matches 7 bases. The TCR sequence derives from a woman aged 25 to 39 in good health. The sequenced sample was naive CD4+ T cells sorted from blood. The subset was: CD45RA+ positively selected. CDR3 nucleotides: TGTGCCAGCAGTTTAGCAGCCGAGGGAGGGAGCTACAATGAGCAGTTCTTC. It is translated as CASSLAAEGGSYNEQFF.